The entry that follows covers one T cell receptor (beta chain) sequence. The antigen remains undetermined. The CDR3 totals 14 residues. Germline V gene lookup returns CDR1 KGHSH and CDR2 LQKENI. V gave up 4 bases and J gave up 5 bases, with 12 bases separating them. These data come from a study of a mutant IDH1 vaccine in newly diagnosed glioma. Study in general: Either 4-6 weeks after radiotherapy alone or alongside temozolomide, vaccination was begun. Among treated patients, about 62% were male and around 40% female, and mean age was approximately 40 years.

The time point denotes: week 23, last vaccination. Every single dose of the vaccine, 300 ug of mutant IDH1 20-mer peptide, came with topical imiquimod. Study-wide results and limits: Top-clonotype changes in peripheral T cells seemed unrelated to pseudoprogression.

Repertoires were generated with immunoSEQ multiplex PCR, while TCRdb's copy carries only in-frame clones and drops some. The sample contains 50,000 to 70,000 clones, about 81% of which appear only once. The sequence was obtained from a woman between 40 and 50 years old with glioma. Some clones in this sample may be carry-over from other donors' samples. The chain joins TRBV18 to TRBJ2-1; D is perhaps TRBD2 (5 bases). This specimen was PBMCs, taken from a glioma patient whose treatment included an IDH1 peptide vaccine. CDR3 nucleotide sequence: TGTGCCAGCTCACGAGGGAAGTCAGACAATGAGCAGTTCTTC. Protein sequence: CASSRGKSDNEQFF.